The rows below give T cell receptor beta chains drawn from one sample of a study of T cell responses to AZD1222 COVID-19 vaccine. The assay was immunoSEQ multiplex PCR, and TCRdb's table has in-frame clones only and misses some. This table holds some 160,000 clones, approximately 90% found once. Source: peripheral blood, taken on day 0 of AZD1222 vaccination. The receptors derive from an adult in good health. Each CDR3 is given with its conserved first and last residue. A D gene is named only where the DNA matches it firmly. Not every row has a clone size; where given, it reads once, few, many or a size class.

.,TRBD2,TRBV11-2,TRBJ2-3,CASSLGLAGVADTQYF
.,.,TRBV5-1,TRBJ2-3,CASSPSTTTDTQYF
.,TRBD2,TRBV7-9,TRBJ2-1,CASSLPLAGSSYNEQFF
once,.,TRBV24-1,TRBJ2-3,CATSDPGWGTDTQYF
.,.,TRBV10-3,TRBJ1-6,CASLREGGSPLHF
.,.,TRBV13,TRBJ2-1,CASSLAKGGGFNEQFF
.,.,TRBV5-1,TRBJ2-7,CASSRSSGTGSYEQYF
once,.,TRBV30,TRBJ1-5,CAWSPSRGDQPQHF
.,TRBD1,TRBV5-6,TRBJ2-7,CASSLNPGQFTYEQYF
.,TRBD2,TRBV28,TRBJ2-3,CASRRRTSGADTQYF
.,.,TRBV7-3,TRBJ2-1,CASSFGYERSEQFF
.,.,TRBV11-3,TRBJ2-6,CASSLGPHSGANVLTF
.,TRBD1,TRBV6-5,TRBJ1-1,CASSYSGDRGYTEAFF
.,.,TRBV5-1,TRBJ2-5,CASRNLGQLQETQYF
.,.,TRBV11-2,TRBJ2-3,CASSSGSKTQYF
.,.,TRBV28,TRBJ2-1,CASSFPFSGSYNEQFF
.,.,TRBV7-5,TRBJ2-7,CARSLDSTSGNLGPEQYF
.,TRBD2,TRBV6-2/TRBV6-3,TRBJ2-1,CASSYLPIAGAYHEQFF
.,.,TRBV12-3/TRBV12-4,TRBJ1-2,CASSVQGSQGYTF
.,.,TRBV7-9,TRBJ1-1,CASSRYGDTEAFF
.,TRBD1,TRBV27,TRBJ1-5,CASSFLRDRGQPQHF
once,.,TRBV7-8,TRBJ1-1,CASSSRFVQAMNTEAFF
.,.,TRBV7-8,TRBJ1-6,CASSLASGANSPLHF
.,TRBD1,TRBV9,TRBJ2-7,CASSVGDRGYEQYF
.,.,TRBV2,TRBJ1-5,CASSPLDTDQPQHF
.,.,TRBV19,TRBJ1-2,CASSMWTVNYGYTF
.,TRBD1,TRBV5-8,TRBJ1-1,CASSRDRTNTEAFF
.,.,TRBV5-4,TRBJ1-6,CASSSTLGVQLYSPLHF
.,.,TRBV25-1,TRBJ1-5,CASSEYANQPQHF
.,.,TRBV3-1/TRBV3-2,TRBJ1-1,CASFRQGDTEAFF
.,.,TRBV5-1,TRBJ1-1,CASSNGQPNTEAFF